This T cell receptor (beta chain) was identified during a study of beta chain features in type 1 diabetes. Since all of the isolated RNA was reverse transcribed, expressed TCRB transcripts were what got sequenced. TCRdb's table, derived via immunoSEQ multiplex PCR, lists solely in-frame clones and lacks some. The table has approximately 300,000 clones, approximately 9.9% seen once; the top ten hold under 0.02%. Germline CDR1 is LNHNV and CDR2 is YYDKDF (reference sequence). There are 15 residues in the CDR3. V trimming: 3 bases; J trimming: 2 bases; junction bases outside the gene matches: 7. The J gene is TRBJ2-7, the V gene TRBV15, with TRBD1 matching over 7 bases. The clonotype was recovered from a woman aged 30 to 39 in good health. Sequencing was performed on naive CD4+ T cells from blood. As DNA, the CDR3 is TGTGCCACCAGCAGGCCCGGGACAGCCACCTACGAGCAGTACTTC. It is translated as CATSRPGTATYEQYF.